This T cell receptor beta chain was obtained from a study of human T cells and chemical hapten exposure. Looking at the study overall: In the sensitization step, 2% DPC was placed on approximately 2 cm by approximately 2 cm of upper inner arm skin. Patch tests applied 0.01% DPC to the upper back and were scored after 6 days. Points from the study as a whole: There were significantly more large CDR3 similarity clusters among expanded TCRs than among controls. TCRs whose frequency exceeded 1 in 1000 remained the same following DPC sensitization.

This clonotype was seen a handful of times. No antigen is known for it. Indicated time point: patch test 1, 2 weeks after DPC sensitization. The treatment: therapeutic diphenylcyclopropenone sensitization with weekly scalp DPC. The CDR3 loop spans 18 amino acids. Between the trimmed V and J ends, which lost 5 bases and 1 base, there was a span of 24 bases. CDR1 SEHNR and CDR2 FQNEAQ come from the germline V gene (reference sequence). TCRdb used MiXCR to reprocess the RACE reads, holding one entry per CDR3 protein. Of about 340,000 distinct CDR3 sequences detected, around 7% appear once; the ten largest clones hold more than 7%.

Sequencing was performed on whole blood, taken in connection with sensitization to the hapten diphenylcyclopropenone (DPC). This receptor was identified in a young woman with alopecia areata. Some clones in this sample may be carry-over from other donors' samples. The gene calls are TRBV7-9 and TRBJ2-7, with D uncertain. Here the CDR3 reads CASSPLFRYNTSSYEQYF. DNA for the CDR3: TGTGCCAGCAGCCCCCTCTTTCGGTATAATACTTCGTCCTACGAGCAGTACTTC. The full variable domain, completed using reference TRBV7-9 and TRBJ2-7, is DTGVSQNPRHKITKRGQNVTFRCDPISEHNRLYWYRQTLGQGPEFLTYFQNEAQLEKSRLLSDRFSAERPKGSFSTLEIQRTEQGDSAMYLCASSPLFRYNTSSYEQYFGPGTRLTVT.